The clone carrying this T cell receptor (beta chain) has at least ten counts. Its antigen is unknown. The V gene end was trimmed by 5 bases and the J gene end by 2 bases; junction bases not matched to a gene: 3. CDR3 length: 16 amino acids. This sample was taken from a study of metastatic and nonmetastatic thyroid tumors. Overall study context: A comparison of repertoires was made across blood and tumor or nodule tissue from malignant and benign thyroid patients. Study findings and constraints: Reported TCR beta diversity, measured in blood and tumor, was significantly higher for malignant thyroid tumors than for benign nodules.

Per the study methods: Clinicopathological groups of papillary thyroid cancer showed CDR3 differences that were used to build a distant-metastasis classifier. TCRdb re-clonotyped the PCR reads via MiXCR. These V and J calls are TCRdb output, not the study's own analysis. The table has roughly 30,000 clones, 25% to 35% seen once. Each patient went into thyroid surgery without having received any treatment. Input material: blood. This TCR was sampled from a female donor with papillary thyroid cancer or a benign thyroid nodule (not recorded which). Some clones in this sample may be carry-over from other donors' samples. J is TRBJ2-2 and V is TRBV12-3 or TRBV12-4, with 12 bases identical to TRBD2. The CDR3 coding sequence is TGTGCCAGCAGTGGGACTAGCGGGTTTAACACCGGGGAGCTGTTTTTT. It is translated as CASSGTSGFNTGELFF.